This TCR beta chain derives from a study of radiotherapy plus CTLA-4 blockade in lung cancer. Study overall: Patients showed objective responses in about 20% of cases, and disease control was achieved by 31%. Findings of the study overall: Interferon-beta and early blood T cell clone dynamics reportedly predicted response best. The study found tumor-derived TCR clones expanded in blood after radiotherapy plus ipilimumab.

Here immunoSEQ multiplex PCR was the method, and the copy in TCRdb shows in-frame clones only, minus some. Of about 35,000 clones listed, 75% to 90% are singletons. Those patients who had chemo-refractory metastatic non-small-cell lung cancer were given focal radiation along with CTLA-4 blockade through ipilimumab. With regard to this clone: Its antigen is not known.

The CDR3 has 15 residues. V was pared by 5 bases and J by 4 bases, with 6 bases of the junction left unmatched. CDR1 is SGHTA, CDR2 FQGTGA, per germline. The TCR originated in a human donor with non-small cell lung cancer who had stable disease on radiotherapy plus ipilimumab. The sequenced sample was peripheral blood, obtained from a patient treated with radiotherapy plus ipilimumab. The rearrangement uses TRBV7-3 and TRBJ2-5; 11 bases fit TRBD1. In DNA, the CDR3 is TGTGCCAGCAGCATCGGGACAGGGGGGACAGAGACCCAGTACTTC. This gives the protein CASSIGTGGTETQYF. The full variable domain, its missing parts supplied by reference TRBV7-3 and TRBJ2-5, is GAGVSQTPSNKVTEKGKYVELRCDPISGHTALYWYRQSLGQGPEFLIYFQGTGAADDSGLPNDRFFAVRPEGSVSTLKIQRTERGDSAVYLCASSIGTGGTETQYFGPGTRLLVL.